Listed below are T cell receptor beta chains from one sample, sequenced in a study of blood T cell repertoires in COVID-19. The assay was immunoSEQ multiplex PCR, and TCRdb's table has in-frame clones only and misses some. The sample lists about 260,000 clones, about 91% occurring once. Sequencing was carried out using peripheral blood. These receptors came from a person aged 18 to 30 with COVID-19, enrolled during active disease. CDR3s include the opening cysteine and the closing phenylalanine or tryptophan. Fields, in order: D gene, V gene, J gene, clone size, CDR3 protein, CDR3 DNA. The D gene is left open where the match is weak. The listing skips clone size in some rows; elsewhere it reads once, few, many or a size class.

d_gene: -; v_gene: TRBV28; j_gene: TRBJ1-1; abundance: -; CDR3aa: CASSIALNTEAFF; CDR3nt: TGTGCCAGCAGTATAGCCCTGAACACTGAAGCTTTCTTT
d_gene: -; v_gene: TRBV15; j_gene: TRBJ2-1; abundance: once; CDR3aa: CATSRISTYNEQFF; CDR3nt: TGTGCCACCAGCAGAATTAGCACCTACAATGAGCAGTTCTTC
d_gene: TRBD1; v_gene: TRBV29-1; j_gene: TRBJ1-4; abundance: -; CDR3aa: CSAGQGIGGPLAGLFF; CDR3nt: TGCAGCGCCGGACAGGGAATTGGGGGTCCCCTTGCCGGGCTGTTTTTT
d_gene: -; v_gene: TRBV21-1; j_gene: TRBJ1-1; abundance: -; CDR3aa: CANGGIRVTEAFF; CDR3nt: TGTGCCAATGGGGGGATAAGGGTTACTGAAGCTTTCTTT
d_gene: TRBD2; v_gene: TRBV24-1; j_gene: TRBJ2-1; abundance: -; CDR3aa: CATSEGLAGGRRSEQFF; CDR3nt: TGTGCCACCAGTGAGGGACTAGCGGGAGGGCGGAGGAGTGAGCAGTTCTTC
d_gene: TRBD2; v_gene: TRBV11-2; j_gene: TRBJ2-5; abundance: -; CDR3aa: CASSIGTSGRQETQYF; CDR3nt: TGTGCCAGCAGCATAGGGACTAGCGGTAGACAAGAGACCCAGTACTTC
d_gene: -; v_gene: TRBV10-3; j_gene: TRBJ1-5; abundance: -; CDR3aa: CAGGESQPQHF; CDR3nt: TGTGCCGGAGGTGAGAGTCAGCCCCAGCATTTT
d_gene: -; v_gene: TRBV6-1; j_gene: TRBJ1-6; abundance: -; CDR3aa: CASSDFPGRSPLHF; CDR3nt: TGTGCCAGCAGTGATTTCCCAGGGCGTTCACCCCTCCACTTT
d_gene: -; v_gene: TRBV27; j_gene: TRBJ2-5; abundance: -; CDR3aa: CASSTGHPRGETQYF; CDR3nt: TGTGCCAGCAGTACCGGTCATCCAAGAGGAGAGACCCAGTACTTC
d_gene: -; v_gene: TRBV4-3; j_gene: TRBJ2-7; abundance: -; CDR3aa: CASSQEQGSSYEQYF; CDR3nt: TGCGCCAGCAGCCAAGAACAGGGCTCTTCTTACGAGCAGTACTTC
d_gene: -; v_gene: TRBV5-1; j_gene: TRBJ1-3; abundance: once; CDR3aa: CASSLNHTGNTIYF; CDR3nt: TGCGCCAGCAGCTTGAATCACACTGGAAACACCATATATTTT
d_gene: -; v_gene: TRBV11-1; j_gene: TRBJ2-7; abundance: -; CDR3aa: CASSPSGIGSYEQYF; CDR3nt: TGTGCCAGCAGCCCATCAGGGATTGGTTCCTACGAGCAGTACTTC
d_gene: TRBD2; v_gene: TRBV5-8; j_gene: TRBJ2-7; abundance: -; CDR3aa: CASSPPVASGTYEQYF; CDR3nt: TGTGCCAGCAGCCCCCCGGTGGCTAGCGGTACCTACGAGCAGTACTTC
d_gene: TRBD1; v_gene: TRBV6-5; j_gene: TRBJ2-7; abundance: -; CDR3aa: CASSPQGARASEQYF; CDR3nt: TGTGCCAGCAGTCCTCAGGGGGCACGCGCTAGCGAGCAGTACTTC
d_gene: -; v_gene: TRBV19; j_gene: TRBJ1-1; abundance: -; CDR3aa: CASSIVDSANTEAFF; CDR3nt: TGTGCCAGTAGTATAGTCGACAGTGCGAACACTGAAGCTTTCTTT
d_gene: -; v_gene: TRBV5-1; j_gene: TRBJ2-5; abundance: -; CDR3aa: CASSFQGMETQYF; CDR3nt: TGCGCCAGCAGCTTCCAGGGGATGGAGACCCAGTACTTC
d_gene: -; v_gene: TRBV7-2; j_gene: TRBJ1-6; abundance: -; CDR3aa: CASSSTTGRVYNSPLHF; CDR3nt: TGTGCCAGCAGCTCTACAACAGGGAGGGTTTATAATTCACCCCTCCACTTT
d_gene: TRBD1; v_gene: TRBV27; j_gene: TRBJ1-3; abundance: -; CDR3aa: CASRGTASGNTIYF; CDR3nt: TGTGCCAGCCGTGGGACAGCCTCTGGAAACACCATATATTTT
d_gene: TRBD2; v_gene: TRBV5-1; j_gene: TRBJ2-3; abundance: -; CDR3aa: CASSLRASSGSTDTQYF; CDR3nt: TGCGCCAGCAGCTTGCGGGCTTCTAGCGGGAGCACAGATACGCAGTATTTT
d_gene: -; v_gene: TRBV13; j_gene: TRBJ1-1; abundance: -; CDR3aa: CASSPRVAGAGEAFF; CDR3nt: TGTGCCAGCAGCCCAAGAGTGGCGGGGGCGGGAGAAGCTTTCTTT
d_gene: TRBD1; v_gene: TRBV24-1; j_gene: TRBJ2-5; abundance: -; CDR3aa: CATSDLDRAVETQYF; CDR3nt: TGTGCCACCAGTGACTTGGACAGGGCGGTGGAGACCCAGTACTTC
d_gene: TRBD1; v_gene: TRBV5-6; j_gene: TRBJ2-7; abundance: -; CDR3aa: CASSLGQGSYEQYF; CDR3nt: TGTGCCAGCAGCCTAGGACAGGGGTCCTACGAGCAGTACTTC
d_gene: TRBD2; v_gene: TRBV29-1; j_gene: TRBJ2-1; abundance: -; CDR3aa: CSVVGLAVNEQFF; CDR3nt: TGCAGCGTTGTCGGACTAGCGGTCAATGAGCAGTTCTTC
d_gene: -; v_gene: TRBV5-6; j_gene: TRBJ1-2; abundance: -; CDR3aa: CASSLPGGGGYTF; CDR3nt: TGTGCCAGCAGCCTCCCGGGGGGTGGAGGCTACACCTTC
d_gene: -; v_gene: TRBV18; j_gene: TRBJ2-7; abundance: -; CDR3aa: CASLSDSDSYEQYF; CDR3nt: TGTGCCAGCTTATCGGACTCGGACTCCTACGAGCAGTACTTC
d_gene: TRBD1; v_gene: TRBV29-1; j_gene: TRBJ1-2; abundance: -; CDR3aa: CSVDKPLTGWDGYTF; CDR3nt: TGCAGCGTTGATAAACCCTTGACAGGGTGGGATGGCTACACCTTC
d_gene: -; v_gene: TRBV21-1; j_gene: TRBJ2-7; abundance: -; CDR3aa: CASYLPRSSFPYEQYF; CDR3nt: TGTGCCAGCTATCTTCCAAGGTCTAGCTTTCCTTACGAGCAGTACTTC
d_gene: TRBD2; v_gene: TRBV9; j_gene: TRBJ2-2; abundance: -; CDR3aa: CASSVSRTSGSGRTGELFF; CDR3nt: TGTGCCAGCAGCGTATCTCGGACTAGCGGGAGCGGTCGCACCGGGGAGCTGTTTTTT
d_gene: TRBD1; v_gene: TRBV6-6; j_gene: TRBJ1-2; abundance: -; CDR3aa: CASRNTGQGGDGYTF; CDR3nt: TGTGCCAGCAGAAACACGGGACAGGGTGGGGATGGCTACACCTTC